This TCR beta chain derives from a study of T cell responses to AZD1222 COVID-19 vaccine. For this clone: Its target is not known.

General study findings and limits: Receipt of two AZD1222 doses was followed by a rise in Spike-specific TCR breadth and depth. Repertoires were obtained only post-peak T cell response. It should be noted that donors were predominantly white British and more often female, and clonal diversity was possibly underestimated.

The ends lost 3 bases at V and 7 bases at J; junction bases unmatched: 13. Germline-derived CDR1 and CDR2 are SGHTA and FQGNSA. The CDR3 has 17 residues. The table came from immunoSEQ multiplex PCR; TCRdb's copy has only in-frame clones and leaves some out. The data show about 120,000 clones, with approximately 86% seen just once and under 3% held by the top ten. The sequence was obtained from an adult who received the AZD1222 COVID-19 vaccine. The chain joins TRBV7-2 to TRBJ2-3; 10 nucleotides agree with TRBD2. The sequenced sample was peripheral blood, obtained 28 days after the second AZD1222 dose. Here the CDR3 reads CASSFVSGTSGVNTQYF. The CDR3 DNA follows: TGTGCCAGCAGCTTCGTCTCTGGAACTAGCGGGGTAAATACGCAGTATTTT.